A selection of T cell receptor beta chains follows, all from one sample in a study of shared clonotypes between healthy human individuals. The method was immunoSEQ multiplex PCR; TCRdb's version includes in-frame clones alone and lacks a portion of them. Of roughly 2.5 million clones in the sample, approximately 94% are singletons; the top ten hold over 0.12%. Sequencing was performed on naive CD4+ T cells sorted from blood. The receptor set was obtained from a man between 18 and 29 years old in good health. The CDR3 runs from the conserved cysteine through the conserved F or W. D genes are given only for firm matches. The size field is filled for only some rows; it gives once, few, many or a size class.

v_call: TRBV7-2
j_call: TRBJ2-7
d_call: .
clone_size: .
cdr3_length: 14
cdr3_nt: TGTGCCAGCAGTTCCTCCAGGGCCAGCTACGAGCAGTACTTC
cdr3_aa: CASSSSRASYEQYF

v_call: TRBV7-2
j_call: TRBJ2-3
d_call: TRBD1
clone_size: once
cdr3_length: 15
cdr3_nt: TGTGCCAGCATCCTCCGGGACAGGGGAACAGATACGCAGTATTTT
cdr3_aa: CASILRDRGTDTQYF

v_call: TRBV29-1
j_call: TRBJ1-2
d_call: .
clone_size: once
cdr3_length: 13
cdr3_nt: TGCAGCGTTTTATCAGGGCTCTCTAATGGCTACACCTTC
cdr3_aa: CSVLSGLSNGYTF

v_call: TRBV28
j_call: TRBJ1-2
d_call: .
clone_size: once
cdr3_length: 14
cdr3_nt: TGTGCCAGCAGTTTGTTCGAAGCTAACTATGGCTACACCTTC
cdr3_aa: CASSLFEANYGYTF

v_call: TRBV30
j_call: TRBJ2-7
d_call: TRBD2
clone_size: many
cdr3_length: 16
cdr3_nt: TGTGCCTGGAGTCGGACTAGCGACTGGAGCTCCTACGAGCAGTACTTC
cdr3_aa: CAWSRTSDWSSYEQYF

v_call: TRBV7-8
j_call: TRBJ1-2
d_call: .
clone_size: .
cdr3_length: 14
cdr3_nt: TGTGCCAGCAGCTTGGGTGGGGGCAACTATGGCTACACCTTC
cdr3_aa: CASSLGGGNYGYTF

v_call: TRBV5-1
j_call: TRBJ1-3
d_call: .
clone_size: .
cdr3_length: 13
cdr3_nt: TGCGCCAGTTCTCAGGGCTCTGGAAACACCATATATTTT
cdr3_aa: CASSQGSGNTIYF

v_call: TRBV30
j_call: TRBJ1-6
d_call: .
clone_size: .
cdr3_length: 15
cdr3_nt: TGTGCCTGGTCGTTGCCGGGCTCCTATAATTCACCCCTCCACTTT
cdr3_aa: CAWSLPGSYNSPLHF

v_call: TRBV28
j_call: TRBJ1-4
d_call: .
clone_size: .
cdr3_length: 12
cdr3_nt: TGTGCCAGCACCGCAGGGCCTGAAAAACTGTTTTTT
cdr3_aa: CASTAGPEKLFF

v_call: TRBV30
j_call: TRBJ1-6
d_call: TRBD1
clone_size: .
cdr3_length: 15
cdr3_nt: TGTGCCTGGAGTGTCTTACAGGGGGAAAATTCACCCCTCCACTTT
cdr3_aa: CAWSVLQGENSPLHF

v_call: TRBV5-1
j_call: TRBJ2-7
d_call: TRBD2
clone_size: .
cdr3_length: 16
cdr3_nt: TGCGCCAGCAGCTTGGAACTAGCGGGGGGTATGGACGAGCAGTACTTC
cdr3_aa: CASSLELAGGMDEQYF

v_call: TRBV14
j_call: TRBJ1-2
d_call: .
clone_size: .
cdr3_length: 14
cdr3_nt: TGTGCCAGCAGCCAAGGGACAGAGGTCCATGGCTACACCTTC
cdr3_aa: CASSQGTEVHGYTF

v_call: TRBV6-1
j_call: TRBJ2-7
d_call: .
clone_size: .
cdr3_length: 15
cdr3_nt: TGTGCCAGCCGAATGACCCATGGGAGCTCCTACGAGCAGTACTTC
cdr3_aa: CASRMTHGSSYEQYF

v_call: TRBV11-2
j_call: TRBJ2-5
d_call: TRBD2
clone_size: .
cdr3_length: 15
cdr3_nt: TGTGCCAGCAGCGGGCAGCGGGGGGGAGGAGAGACCCAGTACTTC
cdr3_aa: CASSGQRGGGETQYF

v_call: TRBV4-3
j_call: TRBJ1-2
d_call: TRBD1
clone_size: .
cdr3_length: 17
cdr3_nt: TGCGCCAGCAGCCATAACCGCGGGGCAGGGGGTTCCTATGGCTACACCTTC
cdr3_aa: CASSHNRGAGGSYGYTF

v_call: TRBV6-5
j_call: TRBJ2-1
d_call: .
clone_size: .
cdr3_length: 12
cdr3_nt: TGTGCCAGCAGTTTGGCCGGGAATGAGCAGTTCTTC
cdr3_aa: CASSLAGNEQFF

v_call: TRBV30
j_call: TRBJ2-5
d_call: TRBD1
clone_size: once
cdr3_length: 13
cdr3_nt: TGTGCCTGGAGGGACAGGGGACAGTGGGCCCAGTACTTC
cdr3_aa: CAWRDRGQWAQYF

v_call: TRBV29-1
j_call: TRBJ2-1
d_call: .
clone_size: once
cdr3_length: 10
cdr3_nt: TGCAGCGTTTACGGAGATGAGCAGTTCTTC
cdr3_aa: CSVYGDEQFF

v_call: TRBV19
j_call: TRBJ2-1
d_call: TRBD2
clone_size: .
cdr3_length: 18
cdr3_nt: TGTGCCAGTAATTCCCCGGCTAGCGGGAGGGTCTCCTACAATGAGCAGTTCTTC
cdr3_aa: CASNSPASGRVSYNEQFF

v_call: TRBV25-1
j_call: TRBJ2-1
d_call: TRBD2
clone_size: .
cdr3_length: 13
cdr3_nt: TGTGCCAGCAGCACTAGCGACAACAATGAGCAGTTCTTC
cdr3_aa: CASSTSDNNEQFF

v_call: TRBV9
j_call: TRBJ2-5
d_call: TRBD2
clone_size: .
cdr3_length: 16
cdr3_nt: TGTGCCAGCAGCGTAGCTACTAGCGGGTACCAAGAGACCCAGTACTTC
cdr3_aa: CASSVATSGYQETQYF

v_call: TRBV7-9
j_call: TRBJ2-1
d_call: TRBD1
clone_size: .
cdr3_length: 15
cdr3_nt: TGTGCCAGCAGCTCATTGGACAGGCCCTACAATGAGCAGTTCTTC
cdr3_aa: CASSSLDRPYNEQFF

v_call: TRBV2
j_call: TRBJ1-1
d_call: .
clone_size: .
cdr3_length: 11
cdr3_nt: TGTGCCAGCAACGGGAACACTGAAGCTTTCTTT
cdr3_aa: CASNGNTEAFF

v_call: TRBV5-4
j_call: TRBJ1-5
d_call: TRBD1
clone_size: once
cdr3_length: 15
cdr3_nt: TGTGCCAGCAGAACAGGGGGCCCGGGCAATCAGCCCCAGCATTTT
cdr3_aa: CASRTGGPGNQPQHF

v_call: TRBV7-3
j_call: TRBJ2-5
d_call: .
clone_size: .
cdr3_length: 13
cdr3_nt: TGTGCCAGCAGCGCCTCCGGGGGAGAGACCCAGTACTTC
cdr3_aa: CASSASGGETQYF

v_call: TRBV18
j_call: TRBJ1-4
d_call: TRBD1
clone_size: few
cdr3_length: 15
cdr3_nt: TGTGCCAGCTCACCACCCGGGACACAGGGGGAGAAACTGTTTTTT
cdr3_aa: CASSPPGTQGEKLFF

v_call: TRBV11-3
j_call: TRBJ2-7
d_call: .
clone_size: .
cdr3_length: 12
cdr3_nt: TGTGCCAGCAGCTTAGTAGATGGCGAGCAGTACTTC
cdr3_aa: CASSLVDGEQYF

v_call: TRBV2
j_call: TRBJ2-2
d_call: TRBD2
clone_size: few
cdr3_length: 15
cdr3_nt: TGTGCCAGCAGTGTACTAGCGGGGGACACCGGGGAGCTGTTTTTT
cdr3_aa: CASSVLAGDTGELFF

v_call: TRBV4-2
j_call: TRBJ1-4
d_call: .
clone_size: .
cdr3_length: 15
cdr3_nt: TGTGCCAGCAGCCAAGATAGGGTGGGTAATGAAAAACTGTTTTTT
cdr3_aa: CASSQDRVGNEKLFF

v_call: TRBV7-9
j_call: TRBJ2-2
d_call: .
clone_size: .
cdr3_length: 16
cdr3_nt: TGTGCCAGCAGCTTTTCACAGGTTGCAGGCACCGGGGAGCTGTTTTTT
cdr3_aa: CASSFSQVAGTGELFF

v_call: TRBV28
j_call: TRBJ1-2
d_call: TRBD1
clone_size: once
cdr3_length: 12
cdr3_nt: TGTGCCAGCAGCCCCGAGGTTGGGACAGCCCGCTTC
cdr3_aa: CASSPEVGTARF

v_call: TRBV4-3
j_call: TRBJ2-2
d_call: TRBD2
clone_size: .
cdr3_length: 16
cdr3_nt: TGCGCCAGCAGCCAAGATCCGGGACTAGCGTCCGGGGAGCTGTTTTTT
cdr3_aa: CASSQDPGLASGELFF

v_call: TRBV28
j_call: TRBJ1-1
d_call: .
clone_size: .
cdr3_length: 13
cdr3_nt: TGTGCCAGCAGTTCTACAGAGCACACTGAAGCTTTCTTT
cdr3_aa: CASSSTEHTEAFF

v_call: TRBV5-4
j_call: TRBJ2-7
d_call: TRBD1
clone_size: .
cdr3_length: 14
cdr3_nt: TGTGCCAGCAGCACCCAAACAGGGGGGAACGAGCAGTACTTC
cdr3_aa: CASSTQTGGNEQYF

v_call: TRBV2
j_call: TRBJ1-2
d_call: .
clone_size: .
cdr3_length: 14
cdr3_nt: TGTGCCAGCAGTGAGGACGGGACGAGGGTTGGCTACACCTTC
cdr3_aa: CASSEDGTRVGYTF

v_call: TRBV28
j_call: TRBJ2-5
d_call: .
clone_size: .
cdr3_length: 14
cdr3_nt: TGTGCCAGCAGTTTAGCGGGGGCGGGAGAGACCCAGTACTTC
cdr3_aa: CASSLAGAGETQYF

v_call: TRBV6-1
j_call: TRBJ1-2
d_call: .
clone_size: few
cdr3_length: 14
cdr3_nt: TGTGCCAGCAGTGAAGCGAGCGGACAGTATGGCTACACCTTC
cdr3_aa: CASSEASGQYGYTF

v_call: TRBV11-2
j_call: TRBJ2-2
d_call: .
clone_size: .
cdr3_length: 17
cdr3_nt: TGTGCCAGCAGCTCACTACGGGACACCCTGAACACCGGGGAGCTGTTTTTT
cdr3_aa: CASSSLRDTLNTGELFF

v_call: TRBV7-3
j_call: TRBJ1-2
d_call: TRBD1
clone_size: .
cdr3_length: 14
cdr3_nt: TGTGCCAGCAGTCCCGGGACAGGGGCCTATGGCTACACCTTC
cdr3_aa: CASSPGTGAYGYTF

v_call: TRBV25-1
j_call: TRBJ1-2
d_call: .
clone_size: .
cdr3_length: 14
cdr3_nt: TGTGCCAGCACCACGGGAACAGCTAACTATGGCTACACCTTC
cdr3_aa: CASTTGTANYGYTF

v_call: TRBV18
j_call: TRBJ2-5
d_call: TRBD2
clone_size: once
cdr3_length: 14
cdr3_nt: TGTGCCAGCGGGGAGGGACCGATCCAAGAGACCCAGTACTTC
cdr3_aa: CASGEGPIQETQYF